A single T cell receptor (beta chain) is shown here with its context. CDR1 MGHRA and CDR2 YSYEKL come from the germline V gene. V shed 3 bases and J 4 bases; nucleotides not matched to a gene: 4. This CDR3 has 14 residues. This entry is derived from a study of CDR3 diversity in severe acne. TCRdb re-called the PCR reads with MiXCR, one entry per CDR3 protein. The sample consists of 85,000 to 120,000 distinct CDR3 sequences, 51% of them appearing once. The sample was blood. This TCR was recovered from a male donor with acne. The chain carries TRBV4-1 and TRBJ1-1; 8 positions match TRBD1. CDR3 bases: TGCGCCAGCAGCCACTCCGGACAGGGCACTGAAGCTTTCTTT. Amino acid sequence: CASSHSGQGTEAFF.